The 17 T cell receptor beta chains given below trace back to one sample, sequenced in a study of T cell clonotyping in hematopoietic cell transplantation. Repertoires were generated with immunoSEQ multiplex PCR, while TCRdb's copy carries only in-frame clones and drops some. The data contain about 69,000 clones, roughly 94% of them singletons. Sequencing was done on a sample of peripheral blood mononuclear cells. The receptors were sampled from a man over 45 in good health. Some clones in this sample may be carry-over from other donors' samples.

This CDR3 is CASSEWTWTGGYEQYF. CDR3 coding DNA: TGTGCCAGCAGTGAATGGACTTGGACAGGGGGCTACGAGCAGTACTTC. The V and J genes are TRBV25-1 and TRBJ2-7; 10 positions agree with TRBD1. Germline V gene sequence: CDR1 MGHDK, CDR2 SYGVNS. Germline trimming cut 1 base from V and 3 bases from J; bases unmatched to any gene: 6. This CDR3 spans 16 amino acids.

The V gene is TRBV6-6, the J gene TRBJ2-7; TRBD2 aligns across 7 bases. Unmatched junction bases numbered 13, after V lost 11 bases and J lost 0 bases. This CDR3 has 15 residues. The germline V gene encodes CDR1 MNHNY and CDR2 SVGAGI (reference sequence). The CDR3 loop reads CAVAPPGLDSYEQYF. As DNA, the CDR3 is TGTGCCGTCGCCCCCCCCGGACTAGACTCCTACGAGCAGTACTTC.

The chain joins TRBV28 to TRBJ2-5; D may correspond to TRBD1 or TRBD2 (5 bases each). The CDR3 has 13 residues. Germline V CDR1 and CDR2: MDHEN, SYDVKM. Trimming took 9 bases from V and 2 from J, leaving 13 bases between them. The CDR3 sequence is CASSGTPQETQYF. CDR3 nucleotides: TGTGCCAGTTCCGGGACCCCTCAAGAGACCCAGTACTTC.

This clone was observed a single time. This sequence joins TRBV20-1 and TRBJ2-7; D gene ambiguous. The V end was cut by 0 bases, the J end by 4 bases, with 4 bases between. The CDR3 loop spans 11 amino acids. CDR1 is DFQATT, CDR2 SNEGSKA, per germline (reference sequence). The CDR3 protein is CSARDQYEQYF. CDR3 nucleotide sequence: TGCAGTGCTAGAGATCAGTACGAGCAGTACTTC.

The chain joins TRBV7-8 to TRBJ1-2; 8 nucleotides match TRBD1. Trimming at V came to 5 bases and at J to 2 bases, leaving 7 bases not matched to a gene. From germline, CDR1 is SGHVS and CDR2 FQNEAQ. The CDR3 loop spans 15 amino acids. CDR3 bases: TGTGCCAGCAGCCGATGGACAGGGAGCAACTATGGCTACACCTTC. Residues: CASSRWTGSNYGYTF.

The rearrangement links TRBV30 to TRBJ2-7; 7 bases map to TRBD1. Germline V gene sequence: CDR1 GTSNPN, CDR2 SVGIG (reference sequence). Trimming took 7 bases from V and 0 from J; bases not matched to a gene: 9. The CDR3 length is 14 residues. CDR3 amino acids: CALQGSDRSYEQYF. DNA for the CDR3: TGTGCCTTACAGGGGAGCGATCGCTCCTACGAGCAGTACTTC.

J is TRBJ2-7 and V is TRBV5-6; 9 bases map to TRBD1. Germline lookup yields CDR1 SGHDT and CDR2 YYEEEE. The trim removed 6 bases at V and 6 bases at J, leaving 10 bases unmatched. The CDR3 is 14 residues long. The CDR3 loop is CASNQPGQGTEQYF. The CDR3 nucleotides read TGTGCCAGCAACCAACCGGGACAGGGTACCGAGCAGTACTTC.

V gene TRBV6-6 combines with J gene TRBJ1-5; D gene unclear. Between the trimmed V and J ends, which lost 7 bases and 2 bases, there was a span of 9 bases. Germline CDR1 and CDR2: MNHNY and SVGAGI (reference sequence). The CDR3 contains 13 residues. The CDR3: CASIREGNQPQHF. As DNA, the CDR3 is TGTGCCAGCATAAGGGAAGGCAATCAGCCCCAGCATTTT.

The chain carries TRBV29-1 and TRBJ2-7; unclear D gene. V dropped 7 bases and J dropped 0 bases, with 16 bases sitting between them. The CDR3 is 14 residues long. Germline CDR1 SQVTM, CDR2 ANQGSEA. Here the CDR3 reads CSATARHGSYEQYF. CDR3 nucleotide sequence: TGCAGCGCAACCGCTAGGCACGGCTCCTACGAGCAGTACTTC.

The CDR3, as DNA: TGTGCCAGCAGCGCCGGGAACAATGAGCAGTTCTTC. Its translation is CASSAGNNEQFF. This chain links TRBV9 with TRBJ2-1; D is perhaps TRBD2 (5 bases). The germline V gene has CDR1 SGDLS and CDR2 YYNGEE. The V gene lost 3 bases and the J gene lost 5 bases, with 6 bases spanning the gap. There are 12 residues in the CDR3.

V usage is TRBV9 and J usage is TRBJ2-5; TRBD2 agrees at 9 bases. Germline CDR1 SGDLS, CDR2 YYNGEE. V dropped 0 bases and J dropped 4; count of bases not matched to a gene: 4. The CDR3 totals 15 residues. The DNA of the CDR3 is TGTGCCAGCAGCGTAGCAGCGGGAGGCCCAGAGACCCAGTACTTC. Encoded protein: CASSVAAGGPETQYF.

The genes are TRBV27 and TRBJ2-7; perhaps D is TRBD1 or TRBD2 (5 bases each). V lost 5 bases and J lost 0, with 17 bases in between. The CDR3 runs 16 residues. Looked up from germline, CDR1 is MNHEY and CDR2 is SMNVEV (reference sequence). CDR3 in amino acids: CASSPFFRDGSYEQYF. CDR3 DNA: TGTGCCAGCAGTCCATTCTTCCGGGACGGCTCCTACGAGCAGTACTTC.

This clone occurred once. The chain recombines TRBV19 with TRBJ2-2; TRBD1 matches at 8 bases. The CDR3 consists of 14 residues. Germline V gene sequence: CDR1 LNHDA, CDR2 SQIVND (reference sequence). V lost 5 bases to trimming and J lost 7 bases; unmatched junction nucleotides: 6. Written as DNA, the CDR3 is TGTGCCAGTAGTTCCCGACAGGGGTTCGGGGAGCTGTTTTTT. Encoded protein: CASSSRQGFGELFF.

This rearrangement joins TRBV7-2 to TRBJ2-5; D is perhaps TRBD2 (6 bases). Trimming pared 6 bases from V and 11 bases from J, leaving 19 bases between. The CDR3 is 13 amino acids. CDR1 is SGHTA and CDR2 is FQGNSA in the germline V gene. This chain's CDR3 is CASSLDYLGEQYF. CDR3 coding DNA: TGTGCCAGCAGTTTGGACTACCTCGGGGAGCAGTACTTC.

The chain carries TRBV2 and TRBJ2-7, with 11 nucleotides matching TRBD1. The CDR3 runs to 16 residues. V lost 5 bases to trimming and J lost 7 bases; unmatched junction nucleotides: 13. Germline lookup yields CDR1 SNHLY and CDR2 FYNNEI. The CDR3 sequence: CASSKQGAGQGGEQYF. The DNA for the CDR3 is TGTGCCAGCAGTAAACAGGGTGCGGGACAGGGGGGTGAGCAGTACTTC.

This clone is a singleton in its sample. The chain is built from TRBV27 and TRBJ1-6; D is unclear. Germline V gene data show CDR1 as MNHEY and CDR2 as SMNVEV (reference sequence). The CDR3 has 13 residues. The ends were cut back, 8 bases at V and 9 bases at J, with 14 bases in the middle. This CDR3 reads CASVGGKGSPLHF. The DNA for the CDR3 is TGTGCCAGCGTGGGAGGAAAGGGTTCACCCCTCCACTTT.

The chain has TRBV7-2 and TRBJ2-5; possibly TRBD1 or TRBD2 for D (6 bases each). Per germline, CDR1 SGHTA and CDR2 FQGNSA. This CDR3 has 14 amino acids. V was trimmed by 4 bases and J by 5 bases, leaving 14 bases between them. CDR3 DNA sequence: TGTGCCAGCAGCTCCGAGGGGGGCGCGGAGACCCAGTACTTC. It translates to CASSSEGGAETQYF.